This is a list of T cell receptor beta chains from one sample in a study of beta chain features in type 1 diabetes. Data came from immunoSEQ multiplex PCR; TCRdb stores just in-frame clones and leaves some out. This table has roughly 220,000 clones, approximately 16% appearing once. The sequenced material came from naive CD4+ T cells from blood. Source of these receptors: a man aged 30 to 45 with type 1 diabetes. The CDR3 runs from the conserved cysteine through the conserved F or W. The D gene is left open where the match is weak. Only some rows state a clone size, as once, few, many or a class for expanded clones.

v_call	j_call	clone_size	d_call	cdr3_aa	cdr3_nt
TRBV11-1	TRBJ2-7	few	TRBD1	CASSSGQGAVSYEQYF	TGTGCCAGCAGCTCCGGACAGGGGGCGGTCTCCTACGAGCAGTACTTC
TRBV30	TRBJ2-3	few	-	CAWTPARTDTQYF	TGTGCCTGGACTCCCGCGAGGACAGATACGCAGTATTTT
TRBV30	TRBJ2-1	few	TRBD1	CAWSPDRDYNEQFF	TGTGCCTGGAGTCCAGACAGGGACTACAATGAGCAGTTCTTC
TRBV2	TRBJ2-7	few	-	CASRDHYEQYF	TGTGCCAGTAGGGACCACTACGAGCAGTACTTC
TRBV7-2	TRBJ2-1	-	TRBD2	CASSAGLAAYNEQFF	TGTGCCAGCAGCGCCGGACTAGCTGCCTACAATGAGCAGTTCTTC
TRBV15	TRBJ2-1	-	-	CATSRDTFIEQFF	TGTGCCACCAGCAGAGATACTTTCATTGAGCAGTTCTTC
TRBV30	TRBJ2-7	few	-	CAWRYRGPGQYF	TGTGCCTGGAGATACAGAGGCCCCGGGCAGTACTTC
TRBV30	TRBJ2-1	few	TRBD2	CAWTPRTSGLSSSYNEQFF	TGTGCCTGGACCCCACGGACTAGCGGGTTGTCCAGCTCCTACAATGAGCAGTTCTTC
TRBV4-1	TRBJ2-2	-	-	CASSTADRNTGELFF	TGCGCCAGCAGCACTGCGGACAGGAACACCGGGGAGCTGTTTTTT
TRBV14	TRBJ2-2	few	TRBD1	CASSRTGGKTGELFF	TGTGCCAGCAGCCGAACAGGGGGGAAGACCGGGGAGCTGTTTTTT
TRBV2	TRBJ2-5	-	TRBD1	CASRGDSPWTQYF	TGTGCCAGCAGAGGGGACAGCCCGTGGACCCAGTACTTC
TRBV29-1	TRBJ2-6	few	TRBD1	CSARGTGSGANVLTF	TGCAGCGCCCGAGGGACAGGCTCTGGGGCCAACGTCCTGACTTTC
TRBV9	TRBJ2-2	few	-	CASSVAPLDGELFF	TGTGCCAGCAGCGTAGCACCCTTGGACGGGGAGCTGTTTTTT
TRBV30	TRBJ1-2	-	-	CAWIPAGKVGGYTF	TGTGCCTGGATTCCGGCAGGGAAGGTGGGTGGCTACACCTTC
TRBV10-3	TRBJ2-5	few	-	CAIKGVQETQYF	TGTGCCATCAAAGGGGTCCAAGAGACCCAGTACTTC
TRBV11-2	TRBJ2-1	few	-	CASSPYSNEQFF	TGTGCCAGCAGCCCGTACAGCAATGAGCAGTTCTTC
TRBV4-3	TRBJ2-5	once	-	CASSQGVAGETQYF	TGCGCCAGCAGCCAAGGGGTCGCCGGAGAGACCCAGTACTTC
TRBV6-5	TRBJ1-1	-	-	CASSYSLGLMNTEAFF	TGTGCCAGCAGTTACTCTCTCGGTCTCATGAACACTGAAGCTTTCTTT
TRBV30	TRBJ1-3	once	TRBD1	CAWSFLDRGDTIYF	TGTGCCTGGAGTTTCCTGGACAGGGGAGACACCATATATTTT
TRBV5-1	TRBJ2-7	-	-	CASSLRAGDEQYF	TGCGCCAGCAGCTTGCGGGCCGGGGACGAGCAGTACTTC
TRBV10-3	TRBJ2-1	few	-	CAIKDRYNEQFF	TGTGCCATCAAAGACAGATACAATGAGCAGTTCTTC
TRBV27	TRBJ2-5	-	-	CASSRRDQETQYF	TGTGCCAGCAGTCGGAGGGACCAAGAGACCCAGTACTTC
TRBV29-1	TRBJ2-3	few	TRBD2	CSVREATHLTDTQYF	TGCAGCGTTCGGGAGGCCACTCACCTCACAGATACGCAGTATTTT
TRBV10-3	TRBJ2-5	few	-	CAISDNRAETQYF	TGTGCCATCAGTGATAACAGGGCTGAGACCCAGTACTTC
TRBV25-1	TRBJ2-7	once	TRBD1	CASRGDRGPGEQYF	TGTGCCAGCAGGGGGGACAGGGGGCCTGGGGAGCAGTACTTC
TRBV14	TRBJ2-1	-	TRBD2	CASNGGNEQFF	TGTGCCAGCAACGGGGGGAATGAGCAGTTCTTC
TRBV5-1	TRBJ2-7	-	TRBD2	CASSLALAGGSAYF	TGCGCCAGCAGCTTGGCGTTAGCGGGAGGAAGTGCGTACTTC
TRBV4-2	TRBJ2-1	-	TRBD1	CASSQEMLGSWTGEYNEQFF	TGTGCCAGCAGCCAAGAAATGTTAGGGAGTTGGACAGGGGAATACAATGAGCAGTTCTTC
TRBV5-4	TRBJ1-4	-	-	CASSRTATNEKLFF	TGTGCCAGCAGCCGGACAGCAACTAATGAAAAACTGTTTTTT
TRBV7-9	TRBJ2-7	few	TRBD1	CASSWAGQGYEQYF	TGTGCCAGCAGCTGGGCCGGACAGGGATACGAGCAGTACTTC
TRBV4-3	TRBJ2-5	-	-	CASSQAGVTETQYF	TGCGCCAGCAGCCAAGCGGGGGTGACGGAGACCCAGTACTTC
TRBV5-1	TRBJ2-1	-	-	CASSLEWGTYNEQFF	TGCGCCAGCAGCTTGGAGTGGGGGACCTACAATGAGCAGTTCTTC
TRBV7-2	TRBJ2-7	few	-	CASSPQSSYEQYF	TGTGCCAGCAGCCCCCAGAGCTCCTACGAGCAGTACTTC
TRBV6-5	TRBJ2-4	few	-	CASSYSPGAGSGVQYF	TGTGCCAGCAGTTACTCCCCGGGTGCAGGGAGTGGGGTTCAGTACTTC
TRBV5-1	TRBJ2-1	few	-	CASSADQGGAEQFF	TGCGCCAGCAGCGCCGACCAGGGAGGAGCTGAGCAGTTCTTC
TRBV5-4	TRBJ2-3	few	TRBD2	CASSLALAGADTQYF	TGTGCCAGCAGCTTGGCACTAGCGGGAGCAGATACGCAGTATTTT
TRBV14	TRBJ2-7	-	TRBD1	CASRGQGSNEQYF	TGTGCCAGCAGGGGACAGGGTAGCAACGAGCAGTACTTC
TRBV4-2	TRBJ2-1	few	TRBD2	CASSQVGGSSGSSGEQFF	TGTGCCAGCAGCCAAGTAGGCGGGAGCAGCGGATCGTCCGGCGAGCAGTTCTTC
TRBV7-2	TRBJ2-7	few	-	CASSDIQGRYEQYF	TGTGCCAGCAGCGACATACAGGGTCGGTACGAGCAGTACTTC
TRBV29-1	TRBJ2-4	few	TRBD1	CSVLGTGENIQYF	TGCAGCGTTCTCGGGACAGGGGAGAACATTCAGTACTTC
TRBV2	TRBJ2-5	-	-	CAIGPSQETQYF	TGTGCCATCGGACCCTCCCAAGAGACCCAGTACTTC
TRBV28	TRBJ1-2	few	TRBD1	CASSLRDRGGGYTF	TGTGCCAGCAGTTTGCGGGACAGGGGCGGGGGCTACACCTTC
TRBV30	TRBJ2-4	-	TRBD1	CAWKQGGKNIQYF	TGTGCCTGGAAACAGGGGGGCAAAAACATTCAGTACTTC
TRBV7-2	TRBJ2-7	-	-	CASSFSPGSYEQYF	TGTGCCAGCAGCTTCTCCCCAGGAAGCTACGAGCAGTACTTC
TRBV5-1	TRBJ2-7	-	-	CASSTTGSDEQYF	TGCGCCAGCAGCACCACAGGGTCGGACGAGCAGTACTTC
TRBV29-1	TRBJ1-2	-	TRBD1	CSVHRGSDYGYTF	TGCAGCGTCCACAGGGGTTCGGACTATGGCTACACCTTC
TRBV6-1	TRBJ2-5	few	-	CASSSRRAAQETQYF	TGTGCCAGCAGTTCTCGGCGGGCAGCTCAAGAGACCCAGTACTTC
TRBV29-1	TRBJ2-7	few	-	CSVVQGNYEQYF	TGCAGCGTTGTACAGGGTAACTACGAGCAGTACTTC
TRBV11-2	TRBJ2-7	few	-	CASSDLRGRFYEQYF	TGTGCCAGCAGCGACCTGCGGGGACGATTCTACGAGCAGTACTTC
TRBV10-3	TRBJ2-7	few	TRBD2	CAISGSAAGVINEQYF	TGTGCCATCAGTGGGTCAGCAGCGGGAGTTATCAACGAGCAGTACTTC
TRBV10-3	TRBJ2-1	few	-	CAISGGAQNEQFF	TGTGCCATCAGTGGAGGGGCCCAGAATGAGCAGTTCTTC
TRBV7-9	TRBJ2-6	-	-	CASSFGQPGANVLTF	TGTGCCAGCAGCTTTGGACAGCCTGGGGCCAACGTCCTGACTTTC
TRBV11-2	TRBJ2-1	few	-	CASSLDNEQFF	TGTGCCAGCAGCTTAGACAATGAGCAGTTCTTC
TRBV28	TRBJ2-7	-	-	CASSSGYEQYF	TGTGCCAGCAGTTCCGGTTACGAGCAGTACTTC